This T cell receptor (beta chain) stems from a study of neoadjuvant nivolumab and ipilimumab in lung cancer. The V segment lost 4 bases and the J segment 8 bases; nucleotides outside the gene matches: 9. Germline CDR1 is MRHNA and CDR2 is SNTAGT. The CDR3 covers 15 residues. This clone has only one observation. Its matching antigen is unknown. Libraries were prepared by immunoSEQ multiplex PCR; TCRdb keeps only in-frame clonotypes and omits some of them. The sample gives 39,000 or so clones, 80% to 90% of which show up once; 3.3% is in the top ten. Study observations and caveats: Resected-tumor TCR richness correlated positively with pretherapy blood richness.

This sequence joins TRBV6-4 and TRBJ2-1; 9 bases line up with TRBD2. Specimen: peripheral blood, collected before neoadjuvant nivolumab, alone or with ipilimumab. This TCR came from an adult with non-small cell lung cancer. In DNA form, the CDR3 reads TGTGCCAGCAGTGGGACTAGCGATAGTGGGGATGAGCAGTTCTTC. This sequence encodes CASSGTSDSGDEQFF.